This T cell receptor (beta chain) was recorded in a study of cytomegalovirus exposure and HLA in healthy donors. Overall study findings and caveats: An analysis done earlier found most TCR beta V segments productive about 90% or about 30% of the time.

With respect to this clone: Its antigen remains unknown.

The PCR ran on 60 Vbeta and 13 Jbeta primers. Generated by immunoSEQ multiplex PCR, the TCRdb table keeps only in-frame clones and is missing some. The table records some 100,000 clones, roughly 75% of them present only once. Trimming pared 2 bases from V and 8 bases from J, leaving 12 bases between. The CDR3 is made up of 13 amino acids. The germline gives CDR1 MGHDK, CDR2 SYGVNS. This clonotype originated in a male donor in good health and CMV-seropositive. This chain links TRBV25-1 with TRBJ1-2, with D unresolved. The sample was PBMCs. The CDR3 DNA follows: TGTGCCAGCAGTGAAACCCACACGGGAGGCTACACCTTC. This codes for CASSETHTGGYTF.